Below, one T cell receptor (beta chain) is given with its context. Before vaccination, two weeks after the third vaccination, and at progression, PBMC were collected. The CDR3 sequence is 16 residues long. J was trimmed by 8 bases and V by 2 bases; bases with no gene match: 7. Germline V gene sequence: CDR1 LNHDA, CDR2 SQIVND (reference sequence). This sample is drawn from a study of glioma-infiltrating T cells after dendritic cell vaccination. Libraries were prepared by immunoSEQ multiplex PCR; TCRdb keeps only in-frame clonotypes and omits some of them. This sample carries fewer than 110,000 clones, about four fifths of them seen once, and the ten largest clones take 9.5% to 15%.

This TCR came from a human donor with glioblastoma. The chain joins TRBV19 to TRBJ1-4; 11 bases fit TRBD1. The sequenced sample was blood, obtained before dendritic cell vaccination. The CDR3 loop reads CASSIMKGQGDEKLFF. CDR3 in DNA: TGTGCCAGTAGTATAATGAAGGGACAGGGGGACGAAAAACTGTTTTTT.